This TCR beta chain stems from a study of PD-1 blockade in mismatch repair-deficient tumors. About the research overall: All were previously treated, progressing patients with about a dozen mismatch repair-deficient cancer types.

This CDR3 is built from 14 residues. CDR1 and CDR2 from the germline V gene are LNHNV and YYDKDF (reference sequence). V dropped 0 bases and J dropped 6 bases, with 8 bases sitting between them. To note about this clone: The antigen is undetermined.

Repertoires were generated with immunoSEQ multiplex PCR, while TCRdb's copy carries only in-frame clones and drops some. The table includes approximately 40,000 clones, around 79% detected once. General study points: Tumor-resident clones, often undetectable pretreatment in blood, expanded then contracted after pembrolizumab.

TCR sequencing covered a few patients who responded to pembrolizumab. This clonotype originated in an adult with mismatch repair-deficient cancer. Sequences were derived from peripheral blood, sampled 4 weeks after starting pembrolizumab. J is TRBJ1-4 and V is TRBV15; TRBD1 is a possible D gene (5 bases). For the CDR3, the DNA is TGTGCCACCAGCAGAGACGGGGGATATGAAAAACTGTTTTTT. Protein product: CATSRDGGYEKLFF.